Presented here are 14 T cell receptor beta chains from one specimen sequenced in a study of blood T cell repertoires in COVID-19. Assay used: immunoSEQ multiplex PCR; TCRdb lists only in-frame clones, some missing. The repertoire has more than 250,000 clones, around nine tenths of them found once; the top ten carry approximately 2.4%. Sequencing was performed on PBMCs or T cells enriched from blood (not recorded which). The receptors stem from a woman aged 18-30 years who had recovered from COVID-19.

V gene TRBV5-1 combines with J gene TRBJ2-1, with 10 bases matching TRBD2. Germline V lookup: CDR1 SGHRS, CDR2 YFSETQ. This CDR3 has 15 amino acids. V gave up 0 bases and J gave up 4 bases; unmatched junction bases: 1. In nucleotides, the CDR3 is TGCGCCAGCAGCTTGGAACTAGCGGGATACAATGAGCAGTTCTTC. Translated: CASSLELAGYNEQFF.

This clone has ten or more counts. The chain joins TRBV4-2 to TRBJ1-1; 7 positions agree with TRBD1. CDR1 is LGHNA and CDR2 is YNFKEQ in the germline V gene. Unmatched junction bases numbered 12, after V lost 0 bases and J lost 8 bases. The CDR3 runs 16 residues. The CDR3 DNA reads TGTGCCAGCAGCCAAGACCCGACAGGGCCCCTCTCAGAAGCTTTCTTT. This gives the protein CASSQDPTGPLSEAFF.

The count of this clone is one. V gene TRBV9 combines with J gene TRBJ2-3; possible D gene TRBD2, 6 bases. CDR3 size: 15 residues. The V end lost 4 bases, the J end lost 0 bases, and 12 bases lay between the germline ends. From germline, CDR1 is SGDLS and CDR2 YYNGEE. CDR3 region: CASSSRLVSTDTQYF. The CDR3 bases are TGTGCCAGCAGCTCCAGACTAGTGAGCACAGATACGCAGTATTTT. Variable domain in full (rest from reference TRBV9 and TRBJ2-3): DSGVTQTPKHLITATGQRVTLRCSPRSGDLSVYWYQQSLDQGLQFLIQYYNGEERAKGNILERFSAQQFPDLHSELNLSSLELGDSALYFCASSSRLVSTDTQYFGPGTRLTVL.

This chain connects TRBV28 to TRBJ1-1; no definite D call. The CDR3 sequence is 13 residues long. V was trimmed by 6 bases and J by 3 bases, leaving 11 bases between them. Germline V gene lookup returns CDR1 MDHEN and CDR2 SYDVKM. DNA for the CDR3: TGTGCCAGCAGAGAAAATACAGACACTGAAGCTTTCTTT. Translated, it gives CASRENTDTEAFF.

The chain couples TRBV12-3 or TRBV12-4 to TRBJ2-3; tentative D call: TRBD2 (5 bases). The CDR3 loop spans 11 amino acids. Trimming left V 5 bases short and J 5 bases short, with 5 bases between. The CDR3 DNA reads TGTGCCAGCAGTCGGGGAGATACGCAGTATTTT. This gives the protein CASSRGDTQYF.

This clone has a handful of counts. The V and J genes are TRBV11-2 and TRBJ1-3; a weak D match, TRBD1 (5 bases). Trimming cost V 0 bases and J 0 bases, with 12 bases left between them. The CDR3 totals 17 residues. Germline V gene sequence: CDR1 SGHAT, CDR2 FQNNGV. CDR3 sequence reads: CASSLDSGHYSGNTIYF. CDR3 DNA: TGTGCCAGCAGCTTAGATTCAGGACATTACTCTGGAAACACCATATATTTT.

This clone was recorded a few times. In DNA form, the CDR3 reads TGTGCCAGCAGCTTGGCGGGAGTTGCAGATACGCAGTATTTT. It yields the protein CASSLAGVADTQYF. The chain combines TRBV11-1 with TRBJ2-3; 7 bases agree with TRBD2. After removal of 3 bases from V and 4 bases from J, the junction contained 4 bases not matched to a gene. This CDR3 spans 14 amino acids. Germline CDR1 and CDR2: SGHAT and FQDESV (reference sequence). The full variable domain, with the rest looked up from reference TRBV11-1 and TRBJ2-3, is EAEVAQSPRYKITEKSQAVAFWCDPISGHATLYWYRQILGQGPELLVQFQDESVVDDSQLPKDRFSAERLKGVDSTLKIQPAELGDSAMYLCASSLAGVADTQYFGPGTRLTVL.

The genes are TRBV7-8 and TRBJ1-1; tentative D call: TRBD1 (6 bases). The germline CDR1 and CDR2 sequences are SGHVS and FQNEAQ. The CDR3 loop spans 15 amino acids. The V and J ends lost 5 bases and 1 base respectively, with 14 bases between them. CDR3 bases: TGTGCCAGCAGCCCACGGGAGGGGGAGAACACTGAAGCTTTCTTT. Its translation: CASSPREGENTEAFF.

The CDR3 sequence is CASSSSPGANVLTF. DNA of the CDR3: TGTGCCAGCAGCTCTTCTCCCGGGGCCAACGTCCTGACTTTC. This rearrangement joins TRBV5-6 to TRBJ2-6; D not resolved. The CDR3 totals 14 residues. Germline loops: CDR1 SGHDT, CDR2 YYEEEE. V lost 3 bases, J lost 4 bases, and 8 bases lay in between.

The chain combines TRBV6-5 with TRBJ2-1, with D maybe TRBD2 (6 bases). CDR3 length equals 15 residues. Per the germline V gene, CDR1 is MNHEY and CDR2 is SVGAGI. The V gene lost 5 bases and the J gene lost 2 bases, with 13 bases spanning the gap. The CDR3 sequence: CASSTREKPYNEQFF. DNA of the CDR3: TGTGCCAGCAGTACACGGGAGAAACCCTACAATGAGCAGTTCTTC.

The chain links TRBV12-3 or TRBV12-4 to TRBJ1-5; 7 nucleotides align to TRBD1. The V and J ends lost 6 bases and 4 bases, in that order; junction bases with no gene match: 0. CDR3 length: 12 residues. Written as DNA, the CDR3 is TGTGCCAGCAGGACAGGGAATCAGCCCCAGCATTTT. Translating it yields CASRTGNQPQHF.

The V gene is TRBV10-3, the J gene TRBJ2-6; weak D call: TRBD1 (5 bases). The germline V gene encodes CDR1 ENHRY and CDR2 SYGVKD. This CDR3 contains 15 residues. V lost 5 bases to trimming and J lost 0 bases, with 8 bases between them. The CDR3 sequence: CAISQGVSGANVLTF. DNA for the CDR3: TGTGCCATCAGTCAAGGGGTCTCTGGGGCCAACGTCCTGACTTTC.

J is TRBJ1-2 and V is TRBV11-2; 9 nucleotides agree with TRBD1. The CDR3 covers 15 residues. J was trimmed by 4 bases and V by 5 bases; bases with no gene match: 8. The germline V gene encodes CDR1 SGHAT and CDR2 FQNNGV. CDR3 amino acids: CASSTDRGASYGYTF. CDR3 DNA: TGTGCCAGCAGCACCGACAGGGGGGCCTCCTATGGCTACACCTTC.

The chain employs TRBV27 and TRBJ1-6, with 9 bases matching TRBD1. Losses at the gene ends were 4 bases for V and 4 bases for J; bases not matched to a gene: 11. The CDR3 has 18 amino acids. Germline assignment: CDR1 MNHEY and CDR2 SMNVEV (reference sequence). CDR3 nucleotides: TGTGCCAGCAGTTCCGAGCCGGGACAGGGAGTATATAATTCACCCCTCCACTTT. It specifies CASSSEPGQGVYNSPLHF.